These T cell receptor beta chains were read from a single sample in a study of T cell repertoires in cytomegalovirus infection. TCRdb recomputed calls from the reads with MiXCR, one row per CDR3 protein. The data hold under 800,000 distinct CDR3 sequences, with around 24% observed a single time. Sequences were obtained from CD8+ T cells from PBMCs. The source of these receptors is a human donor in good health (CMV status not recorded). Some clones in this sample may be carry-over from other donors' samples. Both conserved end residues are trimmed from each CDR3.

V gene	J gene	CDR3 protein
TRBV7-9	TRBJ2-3	ASSLTGNTDTQY
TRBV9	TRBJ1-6	ASSSTGTDNSPLH
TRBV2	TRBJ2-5	ASSAIAGDFQETQY
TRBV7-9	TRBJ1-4	ASSLARRQAPNEKLF
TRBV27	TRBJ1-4	ASSLGGNEKLF
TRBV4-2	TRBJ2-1	ASSQRTGGSGNEQF
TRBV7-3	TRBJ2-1	ASSLKGPTYKEQF
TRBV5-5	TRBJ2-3	ASTPIGDTQY
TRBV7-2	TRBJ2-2	ASSSRGELF
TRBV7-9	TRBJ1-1	ASSPQQGVGTEAF
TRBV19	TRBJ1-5	ASSWGDNQPQH
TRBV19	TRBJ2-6	ASSDGSSGANVLT
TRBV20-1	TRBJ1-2	SAARRDYGYT
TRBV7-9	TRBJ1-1	ASSSTRGRGAEAF
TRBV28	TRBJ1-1	ASSFWGSWATEAF
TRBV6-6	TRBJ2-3	ASSYSMYRGQGADTQY
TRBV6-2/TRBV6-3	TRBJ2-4	ASQDSLDRIAPKRDIQY
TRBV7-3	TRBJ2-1	ASSPRAGALWNEQF
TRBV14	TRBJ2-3	ASSQVGLAGAGDTQY
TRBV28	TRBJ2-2	ASSLTDRVDTGELF
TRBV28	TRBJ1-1	ASSLPRQGTEAF
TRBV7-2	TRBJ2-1	ASSPAVSGGSYNEQF
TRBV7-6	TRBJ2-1	ASSPFPDRGWNEQF
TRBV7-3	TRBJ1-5	ASSALTDQPQH
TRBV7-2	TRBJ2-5	ASSLGASGWETQY
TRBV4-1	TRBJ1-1	ASSQGMLKDTEAF
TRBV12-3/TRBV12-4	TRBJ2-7	ASSPRTGYEQY
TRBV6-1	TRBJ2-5	ASNRKPRAEAFSETQY
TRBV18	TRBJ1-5	ASSPRNSGMGYSNQPQH
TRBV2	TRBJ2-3	AREGPDVGDTQY
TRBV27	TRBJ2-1	ASSTYNEQF
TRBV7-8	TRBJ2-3	ASSLGMGTDTQY
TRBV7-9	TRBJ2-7	ASSSEQAEQY
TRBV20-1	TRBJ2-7	SARGGTDENYEQY
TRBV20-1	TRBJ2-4	SARDLGGLNIQY
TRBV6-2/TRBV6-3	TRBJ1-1	ASSYAGPTEAF
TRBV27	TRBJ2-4	ASSSPGGADIQY
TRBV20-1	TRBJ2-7	SAGLGGNEQY
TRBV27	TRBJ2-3	ASSFVYVATDTQY
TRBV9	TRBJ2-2	ASSVLSGGYRSGELF
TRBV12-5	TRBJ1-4	ASGLPWKLF
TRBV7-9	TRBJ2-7	ASSPRDNNGEQY